The 24 T cell receptor beta chains in this list originate from one sample, sequenced in a study of cytomegalovirus exposure and HLA in healthy donors. Repertoires were generated with immunoSEQ multiplex PCR, while TCRdb's copy carries only in-frame clones and drops some. In the table there are about 140,000 clones, roughly 86% of which are singletons. Sequencing used PBMCs. These receptors were collected from a man between 18 and 35 years old in good health and CMV-seropositive.

This chain connects TRBV19 to TRBJ1-1, with D possibly TRBD1 on 5 matching bases. Germline lookup yields CDR1 LNHDA and CDR2 SQIVND (reference sequence). Trimming took 4 bases from V and 8 from J, leaving 17 bases between them. This CDR3 spans 14 amino acids. The CDR3 loop is CASSSDAGRKEAFF. In DNA form, the CDR3 reads TGTGCCAGTAGTAGCGACGCGGGACGGAAGGAAGCTTTCTTT.

A few counts support this clone. The chain joins TRBV18 to TRBJ1-1; 8 bases agree with TRBD1. The CDR3 covers 14 residues. Losses at the gene ends were 4 bases for V and 11 bases for J; bases not matched to a gene: 12. Germline V CDR1 and CDR2: KGHSH, LQKENI. CDR3 DNA: TGTGCCAGCTCACAGGGACAGGTGGTGGTAGGGGCTTTCTTT. It specifies CASSQGQVVVGAFF.

The chain carries TRBV30 and TRBJ2-1; D is undetermined. Germline CDR1 is GTSNPN and CDR2 is SVGIG (reference sequence). The CDR3 has 11 residues. Trimming removed 2 bases at V and 4 bases at J, with 3 bases between. The CDR3 DNA follows: TGTGCCTGGAGTCCATACAATGAGCAGTTCTTC. It encodes CAWSPYNEQFF.

This chain joins TRBV13 and TRBJ2-7, with TRBD2 identical over 9 bases. Looked up from germline, CDR1 is PRHDT and CDR2 is FYEKMQ (reference sequence). The CDR3 totals 19 residues. The V and J ends lost 5 bases and 2 bases, in that order; junction bases with no gene match: 19. The CDR3 DNA reads as TGTGCCAGCAGCCAATATACCCGATTGCGGGAGGGCCGACCCTACGAGCAGTACTTC. Translation: CASSQYTRLREGRPYEQYF.

This chain links TRBV19 with TRBJ2-5, with 7 bases fitting TRBD1. CDR1 is LNHDA and CDR2 is SQIVND in the germline V gene (reference sequence). Trimming took 0 bases from V and 5 from J; bases not matched to a gene: 3. CDR3 length: 14 residues. The CDR3 spells CASSIEGRGETQYF. CDR3 nucleotides: TGTGCCAGTAGTATAGAGGGCAGGGGGGAGACCCAGTACTTC.

The chain couples TRBV6-5 to TRBJ1-3; perhaps TRBD1 as D (5 bases). There are 15 residues in the CDR3. In germline, CDR1 is MNHEY, CDR2 SVGAGI. The V gene lost 0 bases and the J gene lost 4 bases, with 10 bases spanning the gap. The CDR3 region has the DNA TGTGCCAGCAGTTACTCAGGGGTTTCAGGAAACACCATATATTTT. Translation: CASSYSGVSGNTIYF.

This clone is a singleton in its sample. The chain carries TRBV5-1 and TRBJ1-2, with TRBD1 matching over 7 bases. CDR1 and CDR2 from the germline V gene are SGHRS and YFSETQ. The CDR3 is made up of 12 amino acids. Trimming took 0 bases from V and 7 from J; bases not matched to a gene: 0. CDR3: CASSLAGGGYTF. CDR3 nucleotides: TGCGCCAGCAGCTTGGCAGGGGGTGGCTACACCTTC.

This clone was seen a few times. The chain uses TRBV6-1 and TRBJ1-6; D call uncertain. The V gene lost 0 bases and the J gene lost 0 bases, with 6 bases spanning the gap. The CDR3 extends over 16 amino acids. Germline loops: CDR1 MNHNS, CDR2 SASEGT. DNA for the CDR3: TGTGCCAGCAGTGAAGCACAGAGCTCCTATAATTCACCCCTCCACTTT. Translation: CASSEAQSSYNSPLHF.

The chain is built from TRBV7-9 and TRBJ2-7; possible D gene TRBD1, 8 bases. CDR1 SEHNR and CDR2 FQNEAQ come from the germline V gene (reference sequence). V shed 2 bases and J shed 7 bases, with 15 bases lying between them. CDR3 size: 14 residues. CDR3 nucleotide sequence: TGTGCCAGCAGCTTAACAGGGGGGGCCGAGGAGCAGTACTTC. This sequence encodes CASSLTGGAEEQYF.

The chain employs TRBV9 and TRBJ1-2; TRBD1 might be the D (5 bases). The CDR3 has 13 residues. V was cut by 4 bases and J by 4 bases, with 11 bases left in between. Germline loops: CDR1 SGDLS, CDR2 YYNGEE. The CDR3 region has the DNA TGTGCCAGCAGCCCCCAGGGCAGCTATGGCTACACCTTC. Protein sequence: CASSPQGSYGYTF.

The V gene is TRBV2, the J gene TRBJ2-1, with TRBD1 matching over 7 bases. The CDR3 spans 11 residues. CDR1 is SNHLY and CDR2 is FYNNEI in the germline V gene. Unmatched junction bases numbered 3, after V lost 6 bases and J lost 10 bases. The chain's CDR3 is CASREQGEQFF. In nucleotides, the CDR3 is TGTGCCAGCAGGGAACAGGGGGAGCAGTTCTTC. The variable domain in full, with the rest retrieved from reference TRBV2 and TRBJ2-1, is EPEVTQTPSHQVTQMGQEVILRCVPISNHLYFYWYRQILGQKVEFLVSFYNNEISEKSEIFDDQFSVERPDGSNFTLKIRSTKLEDSAMYFCASREQGEQFFGPGTRLTVL.

This chain links TRBV6-5 with TRBJ1-1, with D unclear. The ends were cut back, 0 bases at V and 9 bases at J, with 17 bases in the middle. CDR3 length: 15 amino acids. CDR1 MNHEY and CDR2 SVGAGI come from the germline V gene. In nucleotides, the CDR3 is TGTGCCAGCAGTTACTCGAATGAGTTACGGGAGAAAGCTTTCTTT. Translating gives CASSYSNELREKAFF.

The genes are TRBV4-1 and TRBJ2-1; 7 bases line up with TRBD2. Germline V CDR1 and CDR2: MGHRA, YSYEKL. V gave up 0 bases and J gave up 9 bases; unmatched junction bases: 14. The CDR3 extends over 17 amino acids. In DNA form, the CDR3 reads TGCGCCAGCAGCCAAGACCCCTTCTCTGCGGGAGTCTGTGAGCAGTTCTTC. This encodes CASSQDPFSAGVCEQFF.

V and J are TRBV2 and TRBJ2-1, with a weak D call TRBD2 (7 bases). V was shortened by 11 bases and J by 2 bases, with 16 bases between the two germline ends. This CDR3 is built from 14 residues. Germline V gene lookup returns CDR1 SNHLY and CDR2 FYNNEI. The CDR3 nucleotides are TGTGCCCTTGGTGCGGGGGACACCTACAATGAGCAGTTCTTC. This sequence encodes CALGAGDTYNEQFF.

The V call is TRBV7-3, the J call TRBJ2-6; TRBD1 matches at 8 bases. Germline values: CDR1 SGHTA, CDR2 FQGTGA. This CDR3 region has 17 residues. V was pared by 4 bases and J by 0 bases, with 5 bases of the junction left unmatched. The CDR3 is CASSWAGGSSGANVLTF. CDR3 sequence (DNA): TGTGCCAGCAGCTGGGCAGGGGGCAGCTCTGGGGCCAACGTCCTGACTTTC.

V usage is TRBV9 and J usage is TRBJ2-3, with D perhaps matching TRBD2 (5 bases). CDR3 length equals 13 residues. Germline values: CDR1 SGDLS, CDR2 YYNGEE. With 0 bases removed from V and 5 bases from J, the gap between germline ends came to 7 bases. The chain's CDR3 is CASSVGGKDTQYF. CDR3 DNA: TGTGCCAGCAGCGTAGGAGGGAAAGATACGCAGTATTTT.

CDR3 bases: TGTGCCAGCAGCCCAGGGTTGTACACCGGGGAGCTGTTTTTT. This sequence encodes CASSPGLYTGELFF. V gene TRBV7-9 combines with J gene TRBJ2-2; D might be TRBD1 (5 bases). The CDR3 extends over 14 amino acids. CDR1 and CDR2 (germline): SEHNR, FQNEAQ (reference sequence). Trimming left V 5 bases short and J 3 bases short, with 10 bases between. Variable domain in full (rest from reference TRBV7-9 and TRBJ2-2): DTGVSQNPRHKITKRGQNVTFRCDPISEHNRLYWYRQTLGQGPEFLTYFQNEAQLEKSRLLSDRFSAERPKGSFSTLEIQRTEQGDSAMYLCASSPGLYTGELFFGEGSRLTVL.

This clone was seen only a few times. The genes are TRBV4-1 and TRBJ1-5; no clear D gene. CDR1 is MGHRA, CDR2 YSYEKL, per germline. The CDR3 has 17 amino acids. The V end lost 0 bases, the J end lost 0 bases, and 12 bases lay between the germline ends. CDR3 sequence: CASSQEATIISNQPQHF. DNA for the CDR3: TGCGCCAGCAGCCAAGAGGCAACAATTATTAGCAATCAGCCCCAGCATTTT.

This chain uses TRBV4-2 with TRBJ2-2; TRBD1 matches at 7 bases. J gave up 5 bases and V 3 bases, and 6 bases lay outside the gene matches. Germline V gene sequence: CDR1 LGHNA, CDR2 YNFKEQ. This CDR3 comprises 15 residues. For the CDR3, the DNA is TGTGCCAGCAGCCACCTCACAGGGGAAACCGGGGAGCTGTTTTTT. Its translation: CASSHLTGETGELFF.

This chain joins TRBV28 and TRBJ1-1; D remains ambiguous. The CDR3 is 15 residues long. The germline V gene encodes CDR1 MDHEN and CDR2 SYDVKM. V lost 5 bases and J 1 base, leaving 14 bases between the germline ends. CDR3 DNA: TGTGCCAGCAGTCCCCATGCGGAGGGGAACACTGAAGCTTTCTTT. Amino acid sequence: CASSPHAEGNTEAFF.

The chain couples TRBV5-1 to TRBJ2-3, with TRBD2 matching over 10 bases. This CDR3 has 17 amino acids. The J segment lost 2 bases and the V segment lost 0 bases, leaving 6 bases of the junction unmatched. Germline values: CDR1 SGHRS, CDR2 YFSETQ. Here the CDR3 reads CASSLARGTSVTDTQYF. The CDR3, as DNA: TGCGCCAGCAGCTTGGCCAGAGGGACTAGCGTCACAGATACGCAGTATTTT.

CDR3 nucleotide sequence: TGTGCCAGCAGCATGGGTTGGGGGCTGATAGGCTACACCTTC. Residues: CASSMGWGLIGYTF. The chain carries TRBV7-9 and TRBJ1-2; possibly TRBD1 for D (6 bases). V was cut by 5 bases and J by 8 bases, with 18 bases left in between. This CDR3 spans 14 amino acids. Germline CDR1 SEHNR, CDR2 FQNEAQ (reference sequence).

This sequence joins TRBV29-1 and TRBJ1-1, with 7 bases matching TRBD1. Germline CDR1 SQVTM, CDR2 ANQGSEA. CDR3 length: 12 residues. V was pared by 4 bases and J by 5 bases, with 4 bases of the junction left unmatched. In DNA, the CDR3 is TGCAGCGTTGGGAGGGGGCAGACTGAAGCTTTCTTT. Its translation: CSVGRGQTEAFF.

The chain joins TRBV7-2 to TRBJ2-3, with 11 bases matching TRBD2. Trimming cost V 5 bases and J 13 bases; bases outside gene matches: 14. The germline V gene has CDR1 SGHTA and CDR2 FQGNSA. The CDR3 is 15 amino acids. CDR3 sequence: CASSPSLIAGGPKYF. DNA for the CDR3: TGTGCCAGCAGCCCATCCCTAATAGCGGGAGGGCCGAAGTATTTT.